This record concerns one T cell receptor beta chain sequence. The antigen it binds to is not known. No clone much larger than this one lies a single base away; base qualities are absent. The germline V end is reduced by 3 bases and the J end by 7 bases; junction bases left unmatched: 9. The cysteine opens and the phenylalanine closes a CDR3 of 16 amino acids. The DNA shown is the 48-base CDR3, in frame from base 1. The germline V gene (reference sequence) supplies CDR1 LNHNV and CDR2 YYDKDF. These data belong to a study of cytomegalovirus exposure and HLA in healthy donors (TCRdb year 2017). In the study overall: In an earlier analysis of some 550 of the donors, 276 Gb of sequence data and just under 120 million unique TCR beta sequences from about 180 million T cells were reported. A separate validation cohort of 100 to 150 different subjects was used in addition to the roughly 720-subject first cohort. All discovery cohort repertoires had been generated on a single sequencing platform. A later genetic analysis took genome-wide SNP genotypes for about three fifths of the roughly 670 donors and used that subset as a discovery cohort. The study aimed to test whether signatures of past pathogen exposure could be identified by cataloging public T cell receptors. Among the roughly 390 genotyped donors, under 90% belonged to the genetic ancestry cluster associated with self-reported Caucasian donors. Both class I and class II loci were covered by HLA typing, at four-digit resolution. Several DR-DQ haplotypes were treated as single units for association and clustering because of strong linkage in the cohort. To study patterns of TCR occurrence, a later analysis re-analyzed previously published TCR beta repertoires from several hundred donors and added high-resolution HLA genotyping. To predict cytomegalovirus infection status, the study combined high-throughput TCR immunosequencing, statistical association of individual TCRs with disease status, and machine learning. An early release that covered 640 HLA-typed donors contained approximately 300 gigabases of sequencing data and roughly 84 million unique TCR sequences. Donor age, sex, ethnicity and CMV serostatus were collected together with the repertoire data. To decide whether each TCR beta V gene segment behaved as functional or pseudogenic, an earlier analysis of some 580 of the donors relied on high-throughput TCR beta sequencing. Among over 350 genotyped donors of the cohort, an average of around 240,000 unique TCR beta nucleotide sequences were sequenced per donor, around 20% of them non-productive. Typing coverage differed by locus: A, B, C, DRB1 and DQB1 were typed in roughly 629-630 donors, DQA1 in about 500, DPA1 in around 610, and DPB1 in roughly 470. Using immunosequencing, the study profiled T cell repertoires from around 670 subjects and related those repertoires to cytomegalovirus serostatus. Rather than using new phenotypic data, the later analysis identified candidate immune exposures from TCR beta sequences and from how often those sequences occurred across donors. The investigation overall reported the following: A later genetic analysis reported fewer N-insertions in productive TCRs among donors in an Asian-associated ancestry cluster than the roughly 700-donor mean. Some IMGT-functional V segments, including TRBV6-2 and TRBV6-3, could not be told apart with the 87-base-pair reads, so those segments were excluded. In the study, 150 to 200 TCR beta chains were listed as associated with cytomegalovirus. In a later analysis, several top co-occurrence clusters were reported to appear linked to parvovirus B19, influenza, CMV and Epstein-Barr virus. An earlier analysis of approximately 500 of the donors showed that most TCR beta V segments appeared in productive rearrangements either about 87% or about 30% of the time, which broadly matched IMGT annotations. Assigning TCR associations to individual alleles was difficult when HLA alleles, especially DR and DQ, strongly co-occurred. Correlated functional status among segregating V segments might reflect linkage disequilibrium, but an unknown experimental factor could not be ruled out. In both the original and validation cohorts, the classifier was reported to diagnose cytomegalovirus status with high specificity and sensitivity. According to a later analysis, TCR association rates differed among HLA loci, with DRB1 alleles showing the most associated TCRs and HLA-C alleles showing the fewest. Because HLA typing was missing for some donors at each locus, association tests included only the typed subset. A further reported finding was that TCR beta sequences accurately predicted the HLA-A and HLA-B alleles for most subjects in the first cohort. Only TCR beta chains were sequenced in this cohort, and the absence of alpha or paired-chain data limited detectable features. Most CMV-associated TCR beta chains appeared to be HLA-restricted in a later analysis, and the HLA associations seemed to be driven largely by CMV exposure. The earlier analysis of some 560 of the donors excluded roughly 17 rarely observed V segments, including chromosome 9 orphons, because counts were too low. The sequencing pipeline was judged likely to have produced a cluster of highly shared sequence variants as a technical artifact. Most TCR sequences were seen in very few donors, while some public TCRs were found in many individuals. V-gene and J-gene trimming of TCR beta chains was associated with a missense DCLRE1C variant in a later genetic analysis, and the association was replicated in an independent cohort. CMV serostatus was the only immune exposure information available for the cohort. The authors suggested that the approach could potentially be generalized to other disease states and immunological phenotypes. In vitro tests confirmed that a few of the cytomegalovirus-associated TCR beta chains recognize cytomegalovirus antigens. A later analysis associated about 17,000 TCR beta sequences with specific HLA alleles at a false discovery rate of 0.05. Compared with equally common non-associated chains, HLA-associated TCR beta chains in a later analysis were more clonally expanded and had lower generation probabilities. The presence/absence analyses assumed that sequencing depth was roughly uniform across donors, and that assumption may not be true.

Library preparation employed the immunoSEQ multiplex PCR assay. The multiplex PCR relied on a mix of 60 forward primers for TCR Vbeta segments and 13 reverse primers for TCR Jbeta segments. A multiplex PCR assay on genomic DNA amplified the CDR3 region of rearranged TCR beta genes. The amplified TCR beta libraries were sequenced on the Illumina HiSeq System as 87-base-pair reads. The study's own analysis went as follows. In a later analysis, 77 million or so unique TCR beta chains were counted across the roughly 610 repertoires, and roughly 11 million of these chains were shared by at least two donors. Raw reads were error-corrected and collapsed into unique sequences with a nearest-neighbor algorithm that merged closely related sequences to remove PCR and sequencing errors. To assign V, D and J gene segments, CDR3 sequences were aligned to IMGT reference sequences. For a sequence to be retained, at least a six-nucleotide match to both a V gene segment and a J gene segment was required. Rearrangements were called productive when the CDR3 lacked stop codons and stayed in frame with V and J; all others were non-productive. Following IMGT convention, CDR3 was defined as the stretch from the second conserved V-encoded cysteine to the conserved J-encoded phenylalanine. The earlier analysis of about 590 of the donors excluded sequences that lacked an unambiguous match to a single V gene segment. In an earlier analysis of more than 500 of the donors, a V segment was called functional when productive rearrangements were above 56.7%, and segregating when the standard deviation between donors exceeded 5%. To diagnose cytomegalovirus status from the catalog of TCR beta chain sequences, a statistical classification framework was built. In a later analysis, V and J genes were assigned by comparing TCR nucleotide sequences against IMGT/GENE-DB human TR gene sequences. The TCRdist pipeline was used in a later analysis to assign CDR3 sequences and most-parsimonious VDJ recombination scenarios. In a later analysis, every TCR beta chain was defined by the combination of its CDR3 amino acid sequence and its V-gene family, and reads without a unique V-gene family were dropped. In a later analysis, 500 to 650 highly shared, low-generation-probability nucleotide sequences were removed to address suspected cross-contamination and a sequencing artifact. In a later analysis, a clonal expansion index was calculated for each public chain from normalized within-repertoire ranks of inferred template counts. A later analysis computed generation probabilities with a VDJ recombination model fitted to out-of-frame rearrangements, and checked the results against IGoR. In a later analysis, hypergeometric tests were used to score TCR-TCR, TCR-HLA and TCR-CMV co-occurrence, with a repertoire-size bias correction applied to TCR pairs. A later analysis estimated false discovery rates by permuting HLA or CMV assignments 20 times. In a later analysis, co-occurring TCRs were grouped using DBSCAN, and TCRdist sequence similarity was added for clustering within HLA-allele-positive subsets. For co-occurrence clustering, repertoires with fewer than 30,000 or more than 120,000 public chains were excluded, along with several repertoires with anomalous nucleotide sharing. TCRdb provides this immuneACCESS table in a form limited to in-frame rearrangements. Some clones are lacking; in checked studies, under half of them reflect an unresolved V gene, and why the rest are absent is not known. V and J calls plus clone size are reproduced from that table; the DNA served to infer D and trimming. A total of about 160,000 clones appear in this sample, around 74% of them only once. Approximately 2% of the sample goes to the ten largest clones.

The cohort was made up of roughly 670 healthy bone marrow donors. Cohort members were all nominally healthy when sampled, although unrecorded immune exposures were likely present. The donor tested CMV seronegative and was one of the 352 seronegative cohort members. Every donor gave a peripheral blood sample, and the peripheral blood mononuclear cells from that sample were used for TCR beta sequencing. The Qiagen DNeasy Blood Extraction Kit was used to extract genomic DNA from the blood cell samples. The receptor was derived from a female donor in good health and CMV-seronegative. Sequenced: PBMCs. The sequence joins TRBV15 to TRBJ2-2, with 9 bases in between that match TRBD1. DNA sequence: TGTGCCACCAGCAGGGAGGGGACAGGGTGGGTCGGGGAGCTGTTTTTT. The translation is CATSREGTGWVGELFF. Supplemented by the reference TRBV15 and TRBJ2-2 proteins around the CDR3, the complete variable domain is DAMVIQNPRYQVTQFGKPVTLSCSQTLNHNVMYWYQQKSSQAPKLLFHYYDKDFNNEADTPDNFQSRRPNTSFCFLDIRSPGLGDTAMYLCATSREGTGWVGELFFGEGSRLTVL.